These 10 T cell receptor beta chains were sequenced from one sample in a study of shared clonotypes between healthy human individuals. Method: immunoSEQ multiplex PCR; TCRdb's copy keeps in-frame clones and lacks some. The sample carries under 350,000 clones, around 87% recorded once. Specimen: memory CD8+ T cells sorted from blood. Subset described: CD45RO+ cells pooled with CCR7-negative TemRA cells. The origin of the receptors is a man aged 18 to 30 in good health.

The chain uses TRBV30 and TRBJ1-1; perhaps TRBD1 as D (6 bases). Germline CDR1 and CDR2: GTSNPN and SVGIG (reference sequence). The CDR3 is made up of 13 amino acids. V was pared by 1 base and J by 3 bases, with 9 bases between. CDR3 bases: TGTGCCTGGAGTGAGGGGGTTTACACTGAAGCTTTCTTT. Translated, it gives CAWSEGVYTEAFF.

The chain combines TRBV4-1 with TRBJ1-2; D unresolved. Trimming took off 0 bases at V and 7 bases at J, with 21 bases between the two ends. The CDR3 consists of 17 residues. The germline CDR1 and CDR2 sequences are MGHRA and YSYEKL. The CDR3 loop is CASSQEMSAPEVGGYTF. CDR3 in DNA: TGCGCCAGCAGCCAAGAAATGTCGGCACCTGAGGTGGGTGGCTACACCTTC.

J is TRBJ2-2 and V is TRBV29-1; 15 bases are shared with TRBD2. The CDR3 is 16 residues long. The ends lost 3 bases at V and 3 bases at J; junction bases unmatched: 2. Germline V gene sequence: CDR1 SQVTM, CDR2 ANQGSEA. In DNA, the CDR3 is TGCAGCGTTGAGGGACTAGCGGGGGGATACACCGGGGAGCTGTTTTTT. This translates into CSVEGLAGGYTGELFF.

Here the CDR3 reads CASSLTGPSEQYF. CDR3 in DNA: TGTGCCAGCTCACTCACAGGGCCAAGCGAGCAGTACTTC. The chain recombines TRBV18 with TRBJ2-7; D perhaps matches TRBD1 (6 bases). Germline CDR1 KGHSH, CDR2 LQKENI. The CDR3 runs 13 residues. V was clipped by 4 bases and J by 6 bases, with 13 bases between them.

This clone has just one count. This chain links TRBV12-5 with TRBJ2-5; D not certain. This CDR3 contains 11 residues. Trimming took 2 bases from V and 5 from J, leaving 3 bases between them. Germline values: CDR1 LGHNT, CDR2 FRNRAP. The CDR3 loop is CASGLIETQYF. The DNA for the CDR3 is TGTGCTAGTGGTTTGATCGAGACCCAGTACTTC.

In DNA form, the CDR3 reads TGTGCCAGCAGCTTCAACAGCGCCCTCGAGCAGTACTTC. Amino acids: CASSFNSALEQYF. The chain is built from TRBV5-6 and TRBJ2-7, with D hard to call. Germline values: CDR1 SGHDT, CDR2 YYEEEE. Trimming pared 2 bases from V and 6 bases from J, leaving 12 bases between. The length of the CDR3 is 13 residues.

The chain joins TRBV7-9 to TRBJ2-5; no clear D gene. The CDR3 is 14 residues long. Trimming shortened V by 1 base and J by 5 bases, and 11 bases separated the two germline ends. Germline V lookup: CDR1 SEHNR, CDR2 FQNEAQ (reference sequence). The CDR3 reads CASSLEAPVETQYF. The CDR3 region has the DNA TGTGCCAGCAGCTTAGAGGCCCCAGTGGAGACCCAGTACTTC.

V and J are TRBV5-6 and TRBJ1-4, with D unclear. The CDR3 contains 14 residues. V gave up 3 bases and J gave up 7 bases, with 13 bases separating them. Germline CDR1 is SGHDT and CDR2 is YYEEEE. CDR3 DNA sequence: TGTGCCAGCAGCTCGGAGGGAGGTATTGAAAAACTGTTTTTT. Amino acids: CASSSEGGIEKLFF.

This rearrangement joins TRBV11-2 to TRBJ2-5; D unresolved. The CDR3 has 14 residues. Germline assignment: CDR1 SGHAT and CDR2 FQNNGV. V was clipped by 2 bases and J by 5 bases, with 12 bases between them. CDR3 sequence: CASSLRSAWETQYF. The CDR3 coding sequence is TGTGCCAGCAGCTTACGGTCAGCATGGGAGACCCAGTACTTC.

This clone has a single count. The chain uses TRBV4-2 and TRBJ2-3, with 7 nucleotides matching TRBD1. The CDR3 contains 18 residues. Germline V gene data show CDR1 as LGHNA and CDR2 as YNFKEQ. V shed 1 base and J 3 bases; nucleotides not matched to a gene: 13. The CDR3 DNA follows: TGTGCCAGCAGCCAAGCACTGACGAGGGGGCGCCTTACAGATACGCAGTATTTT. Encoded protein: CASSQALTRGRLTDTQYF.